Listed below are T cell receptor beta chains from one sample, sequenced in a study of breast tumors, draining lymph nodes, adjacent tissues. TCRdb passed the multiplex PCR reads through MiXCR, listing each CDR3 protein once. The sample records approximately 280,000 distinct CDR3 sequences, around 30% being singletons. The sample was axillary lymph node tissue. Every receptor here comes from a female donor with breast cancer. Some clones in this sample may be carry-over from other donors' samples. CDR3s include the opening cysteine and the closing phenylalanine or tryptophan. A D gene is named only where the DNA matches it firmly. The size field is filled for only some rows; it gives once, few, many or a size class.

v_gene: TRBV7-9; d_gene: TRBD1; abundance: many; len: 16; j_gene: TRBJ2-2; CDR3nt: TGTGCCAGCAGCTACAGACAGGGGGTGGACACCGGGGAGCTGTTTTTT; CDR3aa: CASSYRQGVDTGELFF
v_gene: TRBV12-3/TRBV12-4; d_gene: TRBD1; abundance: many; len: 15; j_gene: TRBJ2-3; CDR3nt: TGTGCCAGCAGCATAACCGGGACAGGGCCAGATACGCAGTATTTT; CDR3aa: CASSITGTGPDTQYF
v_gene: TRBV7-9; d_gene: NA; abundance: many; len: 12; j_gene: TRBJ1-2; CDR3nt: TGTGCCAGCAGCTTAGGCTCTAGTGGCTACACCTTC; CDR3aa: CASSLGSSGYTF
v_gene: TRBV7-8; d_gene: NA; abundance: once; len: 17; j_gene: TRBJ1-6; CDR3nt: TGTGCCAGCAGCTTAGCCACCGTGGGAGGGGAGGACTCACCCCTCCACTTT; CDR3aa: CASSLATVGGEDSPLHF
v_gene: TRBV7-9; d_gene: NA; abundance: NA; len: 12; j_gene: TRBJ1-1; CDR3nt: TGTGCCAGCAGCTTGGGGGGTTCTGAAGCTTTCTTT; CDR3aa: CASSLGGSEAFF
v_gene: TRBV19; d_gene: NA; abundance: once; len: 14; j_gene: TRBJ1-6; CDR3nt: TGTGCCAGTAGTTCGTATAGCGGGAATTCACCCCTCCACTTT; CDR3aa: CASSSYSGNSPLHF
v_gene: TRBV10-1; d_gene: NA; abundance: many; len: 14; j_gene: TRBJ2-7; CDR3nt: TGCGCCAGCAGTGTGAGGGCCGGGAGTTACGAGCAGTACTTC; CDR3aa: CASSVRAGSYEQYF
v_gene: TRBV12-3/TRBV12-4; d_gene: NA; abundance: few; len: 14; j_gene: TRBJ2-7; CDR3nt: TGTACCAGCAGCCCGAACCAGCGGCACTACGAGCAGTACTTC; CDR3aa: CTSSPNQRHYEQYF
v_gene: TRBV29-1; d_gene: TRBD2; abundance: many; len: 14; j_gene: TRBJ2-3; CDR3nt: TGCAGCGTTGGGCAGGGAGGGGTCACAGATACGCAGTATTTT; CDR3aa: CSVGQGGVTDTQYF
v_gene: TRBV12-3/TRBV12-4; d_gene: NA; abundance: many; len: 13; j_gene: TRBJ2-2; CDR3nt: TGTGCCAGCAGCACGGATTACACCGGGGAGCTGTTTTTT; CDR3aa: CASSTDYTGELFF
v_gene: TRBV7-3; d_gene: NA; abundance: many; len: 14; j_gene: TRBJ2-1; CDR3nt: TGTGCCAGCAGCTCAACCGGGACCAGCAATGAGCAGTTCTTC; CDR3aa: CASSSTGTSNEQFF